The 4 T cell receptor beta chains presented below share a single source sample, sequenced in a study of CD8+ T cells in alopecia areata. Extracted RNA was reverse transcribed into cDNA, the sequencing template. This table comes from immunoSEQ multiplex PCR, and its TCRdb copy is limited to in-frame clones, with some not included. The table includes about 130,000 clones, approximately 48% detected once. Sequencing used CD8+ T cells sorted from blood, obtained at week 0. The receptors derive from a human donor with alopecia areata.

This clone has more than one count but fewer than ten. The chain links TRBV4-2 to TRBJ2-3, with 11 bases lining up with TRBD2. The CDR3 contains 16 residues. J gave up 3 bases and V 3 bases, and 5 bases lay outside the gene matches. Germline CDR1 is LGHNA and CDR2 is YNFKEQ. The CDR3 spells CASSHVAGGPTDTQYF. Written as DNA, the CDR3 is TGTGCCAGCAGCCACGTAGCGGGGGGGCCAACAGATACGCAGTATTTT.

As concerns this clone: One junction end does not reproduce the germline sequence, and a read error may be involved. V gene TRBV7-7 combines with J gene TRBJ2-5; D gene unclear. Germline lookup yields CDR1 SSHAT and CDR2 FNYEAQ (reference sequence). CDR3 length equals 15 residues. CDR3 DNA sequence: TGTGCTAGCAGCTCCGGCTTAGGTGGACAAGAGACCCAGTACTTC. This encodes CASSSGLGGQETQYF.

This sequence joins TRBV7-9 and TRBJ2-2; possibly TRBD1 for D (6 bases). The V end was cut by 5 bases, the J end by 0 bases, with 10 bases between. Per the germline V gene, CDR1 is SEHNR and CDR2 is FQNEAQ (reference sequence). There are 15 residues in the CDR3. The CDR3 DNA sequence: TGTGCCAGCAGCCTGGGGACACCGAACACCGGGGAGCTGTTTTTT. Amino acids: CASSLGTPNTGELFF.

V is TRBV13 and J is TRBJ1-4, with 10 nucleotides matching TRBD1. Germline CDR1 reads PRHDT; CDR2 reads FYEKMQ (reference sequence). V was clipped by 3 bases and J by 5 bases; unmatched bases: 6. CDR3 length: 16 amino acids. The CDR3 DNA reads TGTGCCAGCAGCTTGCACCCGGGACAGGGGAATGAAAAACTGTTTTTT. Translation gives CASSLHPGQGNEKLFF.